Listed here are 14 T cell receptor beta chains from one sample, sequenced in a study of T cells after yellow fever vaccination. TCRdb independently ran MiXCR on the 5' RACE reads; one entry per CDR3 protein. In the table there are 500,000 to 700,000 distinct CDR3 sequences, 19% of which are singletons. Sequencing used PBMCs, obtained 15 days after the yellow fever booster vaccination. Every receptor here comes from a man aged 25-45 years who received the YFV17D yellow fever vaccine.

This clonotype was picked up a small number of times. The genes are TRBV9 and TRBJ2-1; 9 nucleotides line up with TRBD2. Trimming at V came to 0 bases and at J to 4 bases, leaving 2 bases not matched to a gene. CDR1 is SGDLS, CDR2 YYNGEE, per germline. CDR3 size: 15 residues. CDR3 coding DNA: TGTGCCAGCAGCGTAGTAGCGGGAGTTTACAATGAGCAGTTCTTC. This codes for CASSVVAGVYNEQFF.

This clonotype was seen only a few times. The rearrangement joins TRBV6-1 to TRBJ2-1; no clear D. V dropped 6 bases and J dropped 7 bases, with 19 bases sitting between them. This CDR3 is 15 amino acids long. Germline assignment: CDR1 MNHNS and CDR2 SASEGT. Written as DNA, the CDR3 is TGTGCCAGCAGGCCACCAGAACGTATCCGTAATGAGCAGTTCTTC. This sequence encodes CASRPPERIRNEQFF.

This chain connects TRBV7-8 to TRBJ2-1; D gene unclear. Trimming removed 5 bases from V and 6 bases from J, with 8 bases in between. The germline CDR1 and CDR2 sequences are SGHVS and FQNEAQ. The CDR3 is 12 residues long. The CDR3 DNA reads as TGTGCCAGCAGCCCCATCGTCAATGAGCAGTTCTTC. Its translation is CASSPIVNEQFF.

The rearrangement uses TRBV20-1 and TRBJ2-5; D may be TRBD1 (6 bases). The CDR3 extends over 13 amino acids. The germline gives CDR1 DFQATT, CDR2 SNEGSKA (reference sequence). The ends were cut back, 8 bases at V and 5 bases at J, with 18 bases in the middle. The CDR3 DNA is TGCAGTTGCGCAGGGGAAGGGTTTGAGACCCAGTACTTC. Translating gives CSCAGEGFETQYF.

This chain joins TRBV19 and TRBJ2-3; D gene unclear. The V end was cut by 3 bases, the J end by 6 bases, with 7 bases between. Germline V gene lookup returns CDR1 LNHDA and CDR2 SQIVND (reference sequence). The CDR3 covers 12 residues. This CDR3 is CASSMIGDTQYF. As DNA, the CDR3 is TGTGCCAGTAGTATGATAGGGGATACGCAGTATTTT.

In this sample, this clonotype turned up many times. The genes are TRBV4-3 and TRBJ2-4; D might be TRBD1 (6 bases). Per germline, CDR1 LGHNA and CDR2 YSLEER. Trimming pared 3 bases from V and 0 bases from J, leaving 12 bases between. This CDR3 has 16 residues. CDR3 sequence: CASSHSRGLAKNIQYF. The CDR3 coding sequence is TGCGCCAGCAGCCACTCCAGGGGTTTAGCCAAAAACATTCAGTACTTC.

The chain links TRBV29-1 to TRBJ1-1; weak D call: TRBD1 (6 bases). V was shortened by 4 bases and J by 1 base, with 10 bases between the two germline ends. The CDR3 is made up of 13 amino acids. Looked up from germline, CDR1 is SQVTM and CDR2 is ANQGSEA. The CDR3 DNA reads as TGCAGCGTTGGGGGGGGACAGAACACTGAAGCTTTCTTT. This translates into CSVGGGQNTEAFF.

The sample holds a few counts of this clonotype. This rearrangement joins TRBV11-2 to TRBJ2-3, with 7 bases that match TRBD2. The CDR3 consists of 15 residues. V was clipped by 4 bases and J by 3 bases; unmatched bases: 7. Germline V lookup: CDR1 SGHAT, CDR2 FQNNGV. The CDR3 spells CASSWMSGNTDTQYF. CDR3 in DNA: TGTGCCAGCAGCTGGATGAGCGGGAATACAGATACGCAGTATTTT. The whole variable domain, remainder taken from reference TRBV11-2 and TRBJ2-3, is EAGVAQSPRYKIIEKRQSVAFWCNPISGHATLYWYQQILGQGPKLLIQFQNNGVVDDSQLPKDRFSAERLKGVDSTLKIQPAKLEDSAVYLCASSWMSGNTDTQYFGPGTRLTVL.

The chain combines TRBV6-5 with TRBJ2-7, with D possibly matching TRBD1 (6 bases). The CDR3 covers 14 residues. The germline CDR1 and CDR2 sequences are MNHEY and SVGAGI. The V end was cut by 4 bases, the J end by 2 bases, with 12 bases between. CDR3 DNA sequence: TGTGCCAGCAGTTCCAGGGGTCCCCCCTACGAGCAGTACTTC. This translates into CASSSRGPPYEQYF.

The chain carries TRBV20-1 and TRBJ2-7; D is undetermined. The CDR3 runs 13 residues. Germline V gene data show CDR1 as DFQATT and CDR2 as SNEGSKA (reference sequence). Trimming took off 0 bases at V and 4 bases at J, with 10 bases between the two ends. The CDR3 protein is CSARDAGLYEQYF. CDR3 nucleotide sequence: TGCAGTGCTAGAGATGCCGGGCTTTACGAGCAGTACTTC.

This rearrangement joins TRBV21-1 to TRBJ2-7; TRBD1, as called in the table, went unchecked against the DNA. TRBV21-1 is marked as a pseudogene. The CDR3 runs 17 residues. The CDR3 here is CASSNLGGTALRGEQYF. CDR3 bases: TGTGCCAGCAGCAATTTAGGGGGGACAGCTCTAAGGGGCGAGCAGTACTTC.

This clonotype occurred a few times. The rearrangement links TRBV12-3 or TRBV12-4 to TRBJ2-2; TRBD1 agrees at 11 bases. The V segment lost 7 bases and the J segment 7 bases; nucleotides outside the gene matches: 8. This CDR3 has 15 amino acids. In DNA, the CDR3 is TGTGCCAGCACCCCTGGACAGGGGGCAGGCGGGGAGCTGTTTTTT. It codes for CASTPGQGAGGELFF.

The chain links TRBV4-3 to TRBJ2-7; 10 bases fit TRBD1. The germline gives CDR1 LGHNA, CDR2 YSLEER. The V and J ends lost 4 bases and 1 base, in that order; junction bases with no gene match: 10. The CDR3 runs 17 residues. In nucleotides, the CDR3 is TGCGCCAGCAGCCGCCTTGGGACAGGGGCGGGGTCCTACGAGCAGTACTTC. This encodes CASSRLGTGAGSYEQYF.

V and J are TRBV5-1 and TRBJ2-7; D unresolved. The CDR3 totals 11 residues. In germline, CDR1 is SGHRS, CDR2 YFSETQ. V was cut by 5 bases and J by 4 bases, with 7 bases left in between. For the CDR3, the DNA is TGCGCCAGCAGGAAAGAGTACGAGCAGTACTTC. Translation gives CASRKEYEQYF. Full variable domain (missing parts from reference TRBV5-1 and TRBJ2-7): KAGVTQTPRYLIKTRGQQVTLSCSPISGHRSVSWYQQTPGQGLQFLFEYFSETQRNKGNFPGRFSGRQFSNSRSEMNVSTLELGDSALYLCASRKEYEQYFGPGTRLTVT.